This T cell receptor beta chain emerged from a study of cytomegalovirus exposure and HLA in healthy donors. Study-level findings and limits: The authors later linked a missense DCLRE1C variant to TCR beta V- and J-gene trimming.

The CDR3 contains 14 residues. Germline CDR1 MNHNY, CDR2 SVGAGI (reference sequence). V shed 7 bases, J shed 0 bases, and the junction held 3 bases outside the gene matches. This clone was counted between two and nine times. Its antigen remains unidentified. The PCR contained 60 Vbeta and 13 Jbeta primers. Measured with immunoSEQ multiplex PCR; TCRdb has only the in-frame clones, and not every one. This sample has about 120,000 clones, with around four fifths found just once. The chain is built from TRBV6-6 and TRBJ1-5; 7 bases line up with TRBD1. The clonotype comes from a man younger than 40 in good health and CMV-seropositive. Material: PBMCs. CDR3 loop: CASTRGYSNQPQHF. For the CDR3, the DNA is TGTGCCAGCACCAGGGGGTATAGCAATCAGCCCCAGCATTTT.